This T cell receptor beta chain comes out of a study of immune heterogeneity within non-small cell lung tumors. Study-wide results and limits: The correlation between local T-cell clonality and local tumor mutational burden was positive, moderate in strength and statistically significant, with R about 0.35. Some T-cell receptor beta clonotypes occurred at high frequency. These high-frequency clonotypes were largely distinct between individual patients.

The authors amplified TCR beta CDR3 by multiplex PCR with 32 V and 13 J primers. TCRdb reprocessed the multiplex PCR reads via MiXCR and lists one record per CDR3 protein. Of roughly 14,000 distinct CDR3 sequences listed, approximately 30% are singletons. The template for each sample was roughly 610 ng of genomic DNA, which had been extracted from bulk tumor tissue. Widely spaced biopsies, several per primary tumor, were obtained at surgery. The cohort was untreated, with newly diagnosed non-small cell lung cancer undergoing curative surgery. Per germline, CDR1 WNHNN and CDR2 SYGVQD (reference sequence). This CDR3 is 14 amino acids long. V gave up 2 bases and J gave up 8 bases, with 13 bases separating them. This clonotype was detected ten times or more. Antigen unknown.

Input material: lung tumor tissue. The V call is TRBV10-1, the J call TRBJ2-1; tentatively, D is TRBD1 (5 bases). The source of this sequence is a man in his forties or fifties with non-small cell lung cancer. CDR3 region: CASSERGPNDEQFF. The CDR3 DNA follows: TGCGCCAGCAGTGAGAGGGGCCCCAACGATGAGCAGTTCTTC.